This entry lists 9 T cell receptor beta chains sequenced from one sample in a study of T cell repertoires and Cas9 in healthy adults. Assay used: immunoSEQ multiplex PCR; TCRdb lists only in-frame clones, some missing. This table holds fewer than 25,000 clones, 75% to 95% found once. Specimen: CD4+ effector T cells (CD127+, CD25-, CD137-, CD154-) from PBMCs; culture status not recorded. Every receptor here comes from a human donor in good health.

The rearrangement joins TRBV6-5 to TRBJ2-3, with 9 nucleotides matching TRBD2. Germline V gene sequence: CDR1 MNHEY, CDR2 SVGAGI. The CDR3 runs to 14 residues. The V segment lost 7 bases and the J segment 5 bases; nucleotides outside the gene matches: 7. The CDR3 DNA is TGTGCCAGCAAGGTAGCGGGAGTTCTAGATACGCAGTATTTT. Its protein is CASKVAGVLDTQYF.

This chain links TRBV27 with TRBJ1-2; D may be TRBD1 (5 bases). CDR1 and CDR2 (germline): MNHEY, SMNVEV (reference sequence). This CDR3 is built from 13 residues. V was trimmed by 2 bases and J by 10 bases, leaving 14 bases between them. The DNA for the CDR3 is TGTGCCAGCAGTTTAGGGGGGAGGGCTGACTACACCTTC. Translating it yields CASSLGGRADYTF.

The J gene is TRBJ1-2, the V gene TRBV28; TRBD1 might be the D (5 bases). This CDR3 is built from 13 residues. From germline, CDR1 is MDHEN and CDR2 SYDVKM. The V and J ends lost 4 bases and 6 bases respectively, with 12 bases between them. The CDR3: CASSSPRGDGYTF. CDR3 nucleotide sequence: TGTGCCAGCAGTTCACCCCGGGGGGATGGCTACACCTTC.

This chain connects TRBV4-1 to TRBJ1-1; D call uncertain. V lost 2 bases to trimming and J lost 0 bases, with 7 bases between them. Germline CDR1 and CDR2: MGHRA and YSYEKL. This CDR3 comprises 14 residues. CDR3 DNA: TGCGCCAGCAGCCAACCCATTCTGAACACTGAAGCTTTCTTT. Protein: CASSQPILNTEAFF.

The chain combines TRBV6-6 with TRBJ2-7; D possibly uses TRBD1 or TRBD2 (5 bases each). V gave up 10 bases and J gave up 6 bases, with 25 bases separating them. The length of the CDR3 is 15 residues. Germline-derived CDR1 and CDR2 are MNHNY and SVGAGI (reference sequence). The CDR3 coding sequence is TGTGCCACCTCCTTTGGGGGACGGCTCCAAGGCGAGCAGTACTTC. Translated, it gives CATSFGGRLQGEQYF.

The sample holds a few counts of this clone. This chain links TRBV19 with TRBJ1-5; no definite D call. The CDR3 spans 14 residues. Per germline, CDR1 LNHDA and CDR2 SQIVND (reference sequence). The ends were cut back, 5 bases at V and 5 bases at J, with 13 bases in the middle. CDR3 sequence: CASSVLRGDQPQHF. In nucleotides, the CDR3 is TGTGCCAGTAGTGTCCTTCGGGGTGATCAGCCCCAGCATTTT. Together with reference TRBV19 and TRBJ1-5, the CDR3 gives the full variable domain: DGGITQSPKYLFRKEGQNVTLSCEQNLNHDAMYWYRQDPGQGLRLIYYSQIVNDFQKGDIAEGYSVSREKKESFPLTVTSAQKNPTAFYLCASSVLRGDQPQHFGDGTRLSIL.

The J gene is TRBJ1-1, the V gene TRBV7-9; D is unresolved. Germline V CDR1 and CDR2: SEHNR, FQNEAQ (reference sequence). V lost 1 base and J 7 bases, leaving 7 bases between the germline ends. The CDR3 extends over 12 amino acids. The CDR3 DNA reads as TGTGCCAGCAGCTTAGAGGTGGGTGAAGCTTTCTTT. This gives the protein CASSLEVGEAFF.

The chain combines TRBV6-6 with TRBJ1-2; 9 bases fit TRBD1. Germline V lookup: CDR1 MNHNY, CDR2 SVGAGI (reference sequence). The CDR3 length is 16 residues. The V and J ends lost 5 bases and 0 bases, in that order; junction bases with no gene match: 7. The CDR3 DNA reads as TGTGCCAGCAGTCGGGACAGGGTGCGTACTAACTATGGCTACACCTTC. It is translated as CASSRDRVRTNYGYTF.

The chain recombines TRBV19 with TRBJ2-5; tentative D call: TRBD1 (6 bases). The CDR3 sequence is 13 residues long. V lost 5 bases and J 6 bases, leaving 13 bases between the germline ends. Germline loops: CDR1 LNHDA, CDR2 SQIVND (reference sequence). The DNA for the CDR3 is TGTGCCAGTAGTGAACAGGGTTCTCAGACCCAGTACTTC. Translated, it gives CASSEQGSQTQYF.